This is a list of T cell receptor beta chains from one sample in a study of T-cell memory formation after mild COVID-19. TCRdb used MiXCR to reprocess the 5' RACE reads, holding one entry per CDR3 protein. The sample consists of approximately 260,000 distinct CDR3 sequences, 15% to 20% of them appearing once. The sequenced material came from PBMCs or a T cell subset sorted from them (not recorded which). These receptors came from a man aged 18 to 30 who had mild COVID-19 (a few samples of this study predate the infection). Cell type and time point are not known. The CDR3 runs from the conserved cysteine through the conserved F or W. The order of the fields is D gene, J gene, V gene, clone size, CDR3 protein, CDR3 DNA. A D gene is named only where the DNA matches it firmly. A clone size is listed for some rows: how often the clone was seen (once, few, many), or a class if it is expanded.

>-|TRBJ2-3|TRBV20-1|-
CSALDRPDTQYF
TGCAGTGCTCTGGACCGCCCCGATACGCAGTATTTT
>-|TRBJ1-5|TRBV6-1|-
CASSGGLPGQPQHF
TGTGCCAGCAGTGGGGGACTACCGGGGCAGCCCCAGCATTTT
>TRBD1|TRBJ2-1|TRBV2|-
CASSVQGARNEQFF
TGTGCCAGCAGTGTTCAGGGGGCGAGAAATGAGCAGTTCTTC
>-|TRBJ1-1|TRBV20-1|few
CSARPKDRPYTEAFF
TGCAGTGCTAGACCTAAGGACAGACCATACACTGAAGCTTTCTTT
>-|TRBJ2-2|TRBV24-1|-
CATSGISFGGLWNTGELFF
TGTGCCACCAGTGGCATATCGTTTGGGGGATTATGGAACACCGGGGAGCTGTTTTTT
>TRBD1|TRBJ2-1|TRBV15|few
CATSRDRGSRNEQFF
TGTGCCACCAGCAGGGACAGGGGTTCGAGGAATGAGCAGTTCTTC
>-|TRBJ1-5|TRBV4-1|many
CASSHPGTRYQPQHF
TGCGCCAGCAGCCATCCCGGGACACGGTATCAGCCCCAGCATTTT
>-|TRBJ2-7|TRBV7-3|few
CASSLTHTYEQYF
TGTGCCAGCAGCTTAACTCACACCTACGAGCAGTACTTC
>TRBD2|TRBJ2-7|TRBV20-1|-
CSARAQTSTYEQYF
TGCAGTGCTAGAGCCCAGACTAGCACCTACGAGCAGTACTTC
>-|TRBJ1-5|TRBV2|-
CASSVGRSNQPQHF
TGTGCCAGCAGTGTGGGTCGGAGCAATCAGCCCCAGCATTTT
>-|TRBJ1-1|TRBV18|few
CASSPGEGLGTEAFF
TGTGCCAGCTCACCAGGAGAGGGGTTAGGCACTGAAGCTTTCTTT
>TRBD2|TRBJ2-5|TRBV5-1|-
CASSPGLAGDKETQYF
TGCGCCAGCAGCCCGGGGCTAGCGGGGGACAAAGAGACCCAGTACTTC
>-|TRBJ2-7|TRBV6-6|few
CASSYSIRSYEQYF
TGTGCCAGCAGTTACTCGATCAGGTCGTACGAGCAGTACTTC